The clone carrying this TCR beta chain was seen a few times. Trimming cost V 0 bases and J 0 bases, with 5 bases left between them. This CDR3 region has 14 residues. Germline lookup yields CDR1 SGHRS and CDR2 YFSETQ. These data belong to a study of CD8 T cells in ankylosing spondylitis. MiXCR, applied by TCRdb to the 5' RACE reads, yields one record per CDR3 protein. Here the sample spans roughly 260,000 distinct CDR3 sequences, 15% to 25% being singletons. The clonotype originates from a male donor with ankylosing spondylitis or in good health (not recorded which). The chain combines TRBV5-1 with TRBJ2-3; D not certain. Sample: blood, either unsorted or a sorted T cell fraction (not recorded which). CDR3 coding DNA: TGCGCCAGCAGCTTGGAAACTAGCACAGATACGCAGTATTTT. This encodes CASSLETSTDTQYF.